This T cell receptor beta chain was sequenced for a study of blood T cell repertoires in COVID-19. Study-wide context: From T cells, B-cell-depleted T cells, or PBMCs came the material, which was cDNA or gDNA.

Using immunoSEQ multiplex PCR, the repertoire was profiled, and TCRdb retains in-frame clones only, with some absent. The table records roughly 220,000 clones, around 80% of them present only once. Germline lookup yields CDR1 SQVTM and CDR2 ANQGSEA. CDR3 length: 14 residues. V gave up 8 bases and J gave up 5 bases, with 20 bases separating them. Sequencing was performed on peripheral blood. The V gene is TRBV29-1, the J gene TRBJ2-3, with D maybe TRBD2 (6 bases). This TCR was recovered from a woman aged 55-69 years who had recovered from COVID-19. The CDR3 DNA is TGCAGCCTATCTAGCGTATTAGTTAGAGATACGCAGTATTTT. Its translation is CSLSSVLVRDTQYF.